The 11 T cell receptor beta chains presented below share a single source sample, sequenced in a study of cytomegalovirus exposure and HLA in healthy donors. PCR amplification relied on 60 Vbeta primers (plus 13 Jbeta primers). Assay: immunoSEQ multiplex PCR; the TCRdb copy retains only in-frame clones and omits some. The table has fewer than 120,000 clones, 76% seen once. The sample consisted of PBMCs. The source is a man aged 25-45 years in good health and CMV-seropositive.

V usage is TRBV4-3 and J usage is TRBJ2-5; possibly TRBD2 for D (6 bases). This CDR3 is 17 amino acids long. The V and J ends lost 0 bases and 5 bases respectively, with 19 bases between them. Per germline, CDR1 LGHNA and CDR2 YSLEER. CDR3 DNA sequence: TGCGCCAGCAGCCAAGATATGAGCGGGCCGACCGGGGAGACCCAGTACTTC. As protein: CASSQDMSGPTGETQYF.

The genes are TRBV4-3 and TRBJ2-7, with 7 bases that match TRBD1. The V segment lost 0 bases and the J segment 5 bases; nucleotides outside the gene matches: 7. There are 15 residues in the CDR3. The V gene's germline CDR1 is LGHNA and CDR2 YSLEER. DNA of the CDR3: TGCGCCAGCAGCCAAGATGCCAGGGGGTCGGACGAGCAGTACTTC. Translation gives CASSQDARGSDEQYF.

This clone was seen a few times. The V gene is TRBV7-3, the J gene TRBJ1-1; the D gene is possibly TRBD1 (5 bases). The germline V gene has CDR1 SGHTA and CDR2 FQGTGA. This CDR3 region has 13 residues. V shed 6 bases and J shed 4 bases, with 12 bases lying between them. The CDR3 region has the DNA TGTGCCAGCAGTTCAGGGTCACTCACTGAAGCTTTCTTT. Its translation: CASSSGSLTEAFF.

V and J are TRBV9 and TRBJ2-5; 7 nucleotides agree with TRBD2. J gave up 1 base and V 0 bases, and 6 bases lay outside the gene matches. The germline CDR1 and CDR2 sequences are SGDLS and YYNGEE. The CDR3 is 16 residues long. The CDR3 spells CASSVAGGGSQETQYF. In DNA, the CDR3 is TGTGCCAGCAGCGTAGCTGGGGGGGGGTCCCAAGAGACCCAGTACTTC.

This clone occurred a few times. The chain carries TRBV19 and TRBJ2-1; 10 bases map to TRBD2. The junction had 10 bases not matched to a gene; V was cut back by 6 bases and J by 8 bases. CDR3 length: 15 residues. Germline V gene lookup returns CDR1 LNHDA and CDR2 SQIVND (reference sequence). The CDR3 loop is CASRGAGGPGDEQFF. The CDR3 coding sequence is TGTGCCAGTAGGGGAGCGGGGGGGCCTGGGGATGAGCAGTTCTTC.

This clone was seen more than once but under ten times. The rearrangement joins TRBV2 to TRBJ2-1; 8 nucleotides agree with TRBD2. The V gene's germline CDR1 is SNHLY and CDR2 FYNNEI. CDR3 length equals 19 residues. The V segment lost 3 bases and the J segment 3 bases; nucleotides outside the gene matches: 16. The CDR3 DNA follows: TGTGCCAGCAGTGATCGGTGGCGGGGGGCCAAAGACTACTACAATGAGCAGTTCTTC. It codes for CASSDRWRGAKDYYNEQFF.

DNA for the CDR3: TGTGCCAGCGAACTCAAACAGGGGTATCAGCCCCAGCATTTT. Translating it yields CASELKQGYQPQHF. The chain links TRBV6-6 to TRBJ1-5, with 7 bases that match TRBD1. Germline loops: CDR1 MNHNY, CDR2 SVGAGI (reference sequence). The CDR3 sequence is 14 residues long. Trimming took 8 bases from V and 5 from J; bases not matched to a gene: 9.

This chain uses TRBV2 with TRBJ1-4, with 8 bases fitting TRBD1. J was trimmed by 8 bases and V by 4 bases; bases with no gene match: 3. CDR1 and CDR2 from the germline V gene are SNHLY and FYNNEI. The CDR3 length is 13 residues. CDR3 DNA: TGTGCCAGCAGTGGGGGGACAGGCGAAAAACTGTTTTTT. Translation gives CASSGGTGEKLFF.

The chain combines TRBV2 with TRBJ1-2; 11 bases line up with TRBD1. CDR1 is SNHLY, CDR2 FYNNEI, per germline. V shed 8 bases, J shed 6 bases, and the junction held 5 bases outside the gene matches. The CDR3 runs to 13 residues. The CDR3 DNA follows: TGTGCCAGCTTCGGACAGGGGGCCGATGGCTACACCTTC. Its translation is CASFGQGADGYTF.

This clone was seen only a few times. CDR3 DNA sequence: TGTGCCACCAGCAGTGGGGACAGCTCCTACGAGCAGTACTTC. It yields the protein CATSSGDSSYEQYF. J is TRBJ2-7 and V is TRBV15, with 7 nucleotides matching TRBD1. Per germline, CDR1 LNHNV and CDR2 YYDKDF (reference sequence). V lost 3 bases to trimming and J lost 0 bases; unmatched junction nucleotides: 2. CDR3 size: 14 residues.

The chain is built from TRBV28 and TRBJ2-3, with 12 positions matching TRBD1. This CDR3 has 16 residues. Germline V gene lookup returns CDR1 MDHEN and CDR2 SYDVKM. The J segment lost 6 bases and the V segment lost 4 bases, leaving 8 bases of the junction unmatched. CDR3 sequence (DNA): TGTGCCAGCAGTTCGTACGGGACAGGGGGCCTGGATACGCAGTATTTT. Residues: CASSSYGTGGLDTQYF. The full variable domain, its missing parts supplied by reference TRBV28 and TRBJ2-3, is DVKVTQSSRYLVKRTGEKVFLECVQDMDHENMFWYRQDPGLGLRLIYFSYDVKMKEKGDIPEGYSVSREKKERFSLILESASTNQTSMYLCASSSYGTGGLDTQYFGPGTRLTVL.